These 26 T cell receptor beta chains were sequenced from one sample in a study of T cell responses to AZD1222 COVID-19 vaccine. Only in-frame clones appear in the TCRdb table, and some are missing; sequencing was by immunoSEQ multiplex PCR. Here the sample spans 150,000 or so clones, approximately 87% being singletons. The sample in question was peripheral blood, obtained on day 0 of MenACWY control vaccination. The receptor set was obtained from an adult in good health.

The chain uses TRBV3-1 (or the pseudogene TRBV3-2) and TRBJ1-1; D remains unclear. In germline, CDR1 is LGHDT, CDR2 YNNKEL (reference sequence). The CDR3 is 15 amino acids. V was trimmed by 3 bases and J by 2 bases, leaving 13 bases between them. The CDR3 is CASSQAEGINTEAFF. The CDR3 nucleotides are TGTGCCAGCAGCCAGGCTGAAGGGATTAACACTGAAGCTTTCTTT.

This clone came up once. The rearrangement links TRBV10-1 to TRBJ1-1; perhaps TRBD1 as D (5 bases). There are 16 residues in the CDR3. V was clipped by 4 bases and J by 1 base, with 16 bases between them. Germline V gene sequence: CDR1 WNHNN, CDR2 SYGVQD (reference sequence). CDR3 sequence (DNA): TGCGCCAGCAGTGGAACATGGGGGGGAAGGAACACTGAAGCTTTCTTT. It specifies CASSGTWGGRNTEAFF.

In nucleotides, the CDR3 is TGTGCCAGCAGCTTACAACGACTAGCGGGAACCGGGGAGCTGTTTTTT. Translation gives CASSLQRLAGTGELFF. V and J are TRBV7-3 and TRBJ2-2; 11 bases are a match to TRBD2. Germline values: CDR1 SGHTA, CDR2 FQGTGA. The J segment lost 5 bases and the V segment lost 2 bases, leaving 4 bases of the junction unmatched. The length of the CDR3 is 16 residues.

The chain combines TRBV19 with TRBJ1-1, with a tentative D call TRBD1 (5 bases). The CDR3 runs to 13 residues. CDR1 is LNHDA and CDR2 is SQIVND in the germline V gene (reference sequence). V dropped 3 bases and J dropped 7 bases, with 12 bases sitting between them. The CDR3 here is CASSIVGTSEAFF. CDR3 sequence (DNA): TGTGCCAGTAGTATCGTCGGGACTAGTGAAGCTTTCTTT.

The rearrangement uses TRBV5-1 and TRBJ2-7, with D tentatively TRBD1 (6 bases). The CDR3 has 15 amino acids. Germline CDR1 reads SGHRS; CDR2 reads YFSETQ. Between the trimmed V and J ends, which lost 2 bases and 2 bases, there was a span of 14 bases. The CDR3, as DNA: TGCGCCAGCAGCTTCCAGGCAGGGGCCACCTACGAGCAGTACTTC. Residues: CASSFQAGATYEQYF.

The gene calls are TRBV5-6 and TRBJ2-2; 9 bases align to TRBD2. Trimming cost V 3 bases and J 2 bases; bases outside gene matches: 8. The length of the CDR3 is 17 residues. CDR1 SGHDT and CDR2 YYEEEE come from the germline V gene. The CDR3 DNA reads TGTGCCAGCAGCTCGAGGTGGCTAGCGGGAAACACCGGGGAGCTGTTTTTT. It yields the protein CASSSRWLAGNTGELFF.

This chain uses TRBV11-3 with TRBJ1-3; D remains unclear. The ends were cut back, 2 bases at V and 1 base at J, with 3 bases in the middle. Germline V gives CDR1 SGHNT, CDR2 YENEEA. This CDR3 is built from 13 residues. In DNA form, the CDR3 reads TGTGCCAGCAGCTTAAATTCTGGAAACACCATATATTTT. Protein sequence: CASSLNSGNTIYF.

The chain carries TRBV7-2 and TRBJ1-3; a possible D gene is TRBD1 (6 bases). Trimming removed 8 bases from V and 2 bases from J, with 13 bases in between. The CDR3 has 14 amino acids. Germline lookup yields CDR1 SGHTA and CDR2 FQGNSA. CDR3 loop: CASGTRTPGNTIYF. CDR3 nucleotide sequence: TGTGCCAGCGGGACAAGAACTCCTGGAAACACCATATATTTT. Full variable domain (rest looked up from reference TRBV7-2 and TRBJ1-3): GAGVSQSPSNKVTEKGKDVELRCDPISGHTALYWYRQSLGQGLEFLIYFQGNSAPDKSGLPSDRFSAERTGGSVSTLTIQRTQQEDSAVYLCASGTRTPGNTIYFGEGSWLTVV.

The CDR3 spells CASSIGGDGNEQFF. CDR3 nucleotide sequence: TGTGCCAGTAGTATAGGAGGGGATGGGAATGAGCAGTTCTTC. The chain is built from TRBV19 and TRBJ2-1, with D perhaps given as TRBD1 or TRBD2 (5 bases each). This CDR3 comprises 14 residues. Germline V lookup: CDR1 LNHDA, CDR2 SQIVND (reference sequence). Trimming shortened V by 1 base and J by 7 bases, and 11 bases separated the two germline ends.

The sample holds one count of this clone. The rearrangement uses TRBV18 and TRBJ2-1; D call uncertain. CDR3 length equals 15 residues. Trimming left V 6 bases short and J 4 bases short, with 16 bases between. Germline V gene lookup returns CDR1 KGHSH and CDR2 LQKENI. CDR3 in DNA: TGTGCCAGCTCCGCAGATCAATTGGGTTACAATGAGCAGTTCTTC. Its translation: CASSADQLGYNEQFF.

The CDR3 nucleotides read TGTGCCAGCAGCAGGAACAGGGAAAGCTCCTACGAGCAGTACGTC. Amino acid sequence: CASSRNRESSYEQYV. The chain links TRBV6-5 to TRBJ2-7; TRBD1 might be the D (6 bases). Germline CDR1 is MNHEY and CDR2 is SVGAGI. Trimming took off 6 bases at V and 0 bases at J, with 15 bases between the two ends. The CDR3 sequence is 15 residues long.

This clone was counted once. The chain joins TRBV29-1 to TRBJ2-7, with 7 nucleotides matching TRBD1. The CDR3 spans 16 residues. Trimming removed 3 bases from V and 3 bases from J; junction bases left unmatched: 14. Germline V lookup: CDR1 SQVTM, CDR2 ANQGSEA. The CDR3 is CSVEAVRTGRVYEQYF. In nucleotides, the CDR3 is TGCAGCGTTGAGGCAGTTCGGACAGGACGGGTCTACGAGCAGTACTTC.

V is TRBV24-1 and J is TRBJ1-2, with 7 bases lining up with TRBD1. Germline lookup yields CDR1 KGHDR and CDR2 SFDVKD. V shed 5 bases, J shed 4 bases, and the junction held 9 bases outside the gene matches. The length of the CDR3 is 15 residues. The CDR3 DNA is TGTGCCACCAGTGCCCCGGGACAGAGTTTCTATGGCTACACCTTC. Its protein product is CATSAPGQSFYGYTF.

This chain joins TRBV6-5 and TRBJ1-1; D uncertain. The length of the CDR3 is 14 residues. V lost 0 bases to trimming and J lost 3 bases, with 8 bases between them. Germline values: CDR1 MNHEY, CDR2 SVGAGI. The CDR3, as DNA: TGTGCCAGCAGTTACTCTCGGGTCGACACTGAAGCTTTCTTT. Amino acids: CASSYSRVDTEAFF.

The rearrangement joins TRBV4-3 to TRBJ2-2; D not certain. The CDR3 extends over 13 amino acids. Germline loops: CDR1 LGHNA, CDR2 YSLEER. The V gene lost 4 bases and the J gene lost 6 bases, with 9 bases spanning the gap. For the CDR3, the DNA is TGCGCCAGCAGCCTGTTCATCGCCGGGGAGCTGTTTTTT. It specifies CASSLFIAGELFF.

This clone was counted a single time. CDR3 region: CASSQEKRVEKLFF. In DNA form, the CDR3 reads TGTGCCAGCAGCCAAGAGAAGAGGGTTGAAAAACTGTTTTTT. This chain connects TRBV4-2 to TRBJ1-4; D gene uncertain. CDR1 and CDR2 from the germline V gene are LGHNA and YNFKEQ. The ends were cut back, 0 bases at V and 7 bases at J, with 9 bases in the middle. This CDR3 spans 14 amino acids.

The chain joins TRBV2 to TRBJ2-7; 8 bases agree with TRBD2. The CDR3 contains 14 residues. Germline V lookup: CDR1 SNHLY, CDR2 FYNNEI. Trimming took 6 bases from V and 1 from J; bases not matched to a gene: 5. The CDR3 is CASRERELSYEQYF. In DNA, the CDR3 is TGTGCCAGCAGGGAGCGGGAGTTATCCTACGAGCAGTACTTC. Full variable domain (rest looked up from reference TRBV2 and TRBJ2-7): EPEVTQTPSHQVTQMGQEVILRCVPISNHLYFYWYRQILGQKVEFLVSFYNNEISEKSEIFDDQFSVERPDGSNFTLKIRSTKLEDSAMYFCASRERELSYEQYFGPGTRLTVT.

This clone showed up just once. The rearrangement joins TRBV4-3 to TRBJ2-7, with D possibly being TRBD2 (5 bases). V was pared by 0 bases and J by 0 bases, with 12 bases between. Germline-derived CDR1 and CDR2 are LGHNA and YSLEER. The CDR3 runs 16 residues. The CDR3, as DNA: TGCGCCAGCAGCCAAGAACGAGCGGAAAGCTCCTACGAGCAGTACTTC. Amino acids: CASSQERAESSYEQYF.

The chain employs TRBV4-2 and TRBJ2-7, with 7 bases fitting TRBD2. V trimming: 1 base; J trimming: 3 bases; junction bases outside the gene matches: 12. The CDR3 length is 17 residues. Germline V gene lookup returns CDR1 LGHNA and CDR2 YNFKEQ. The CDR3 loop reads CASSQVWAAGLLYEQYF. In nucleotides, the CDR3 is TGTGCCAGCAGCCAAGTCTGGGCAGCGGGATTACTCTACGAGCAGTACTTC.

The chain carries TRBV14 and TRBJ1-1; D call uncertain. Germline CDR1 and CDR2: SGHDN and FVKESK. The germline V and J ends were trimmed by 0 bases and 0 bases, with 11 bases remaining between them. The CDR3 totals 16 residues. The CDR3 loop is CASSQDRSWMNTEAFF. The CDR3 DNA follows: TGTGCCAGCAGCCAAGATAGGAGCTGGATGAACACTGAAGCTTTCTTT.

The sample holds one count of this clone. The rearrangement uses TRBV19 and TRBJ1-1, with D perhaps matching TRBD1 (5 bases). The V end lost 5 bases, the J end lost 4 bases, and 17 bases lay between the germline ends. This CDR3 has 15 residues. Germline CDR1 LNHDA, CDR2 SQIVND (reference sequence). The CDR3 sequence: CASSAGGVGGTEAFF. The CDR3 DNA reads TGTGCCAGTAGTGCCGGAGGGGTCGGGGGCACTGAAGCTTTCTTT.

The gene calls are TRBV6-1 and TRBJ1-1; tentative D call: TRBD1 (5 bases). The germline V and J ends were trimmed by 1 base and 5 bases, with 14 bases remaining between them. Germline V gives CDR1 MNHNS, CDR2 SASEGT. The CDR3 spans 15 residues. CDR3 residues: CASSEGVRGVTEAFF. As DNA, the CDR3 is TGTGCCAGCAGTGAAGGGGTTAGAGGGGTGACTGAAGCTTTCTTT.

The V call is TRBV18, the J call TRBJ1-1, with D unclear. CDR3 size: 13 residues. CDR1 is KGHSH and CDR2 is LQKENI in the germline V gene. V was clipped by 6 bases and J by 1 base, with 9 bases between them. DNA of the CDR3: TGTGCCAGCTCCTCGATGACGAACACTGAAGCTTTCTTT. Translation gives CASSSMTNTEAFF.

The chain carries TRBV6-1 and TRBJ1-5; D uncertain. Germline CDR1 is MNHNS and CDR2 is SASEGT. The CDR3 covers 16 residues. The ends were cut back, 3 bases at V and 0 bases at J, with 12 bases in the middle. The CDR3: CASSEMWTVSNQPQHF. The CDR3 DNA is TGTGCCAGCAGTGAGATGTGGACGGTTAGCAATCAGCCCCAGCATTTT.

The rearrangement links TRBV12-5 to TRBJ2-7; 7 positions match TRBD2. V trimming: 3 bases; J trimming: 8 bases; junction bases outside the gene matches: 7. This CDR3 spans 13 amino acids. The V gene's germline CDR1 is LGHNT and CDR2 FRNRAP. The CDR3 sequence is CASGFGAGRQQYF. The CDR3 DNA sequence: TGTGCTAGTGGTTTTGGAGCGGGAAGACAGCAGTACTTC.

This chain uses TRBV19 with TRBJ1-1; no clear D. The V gene's germline CDR1 is LNHDA and CDR2 SQIVND (reference sequence). CDR3 size: 13 residues. V was trimmed by 2 bases and J by 9 bases, leaving 13 bases between them. CDR3 region: CASSIPERGKAFF. The CDR3, as DNA: TGTGCCAGTAGTATACCGGAGCGGGGTAAAGCTTTCTTT.